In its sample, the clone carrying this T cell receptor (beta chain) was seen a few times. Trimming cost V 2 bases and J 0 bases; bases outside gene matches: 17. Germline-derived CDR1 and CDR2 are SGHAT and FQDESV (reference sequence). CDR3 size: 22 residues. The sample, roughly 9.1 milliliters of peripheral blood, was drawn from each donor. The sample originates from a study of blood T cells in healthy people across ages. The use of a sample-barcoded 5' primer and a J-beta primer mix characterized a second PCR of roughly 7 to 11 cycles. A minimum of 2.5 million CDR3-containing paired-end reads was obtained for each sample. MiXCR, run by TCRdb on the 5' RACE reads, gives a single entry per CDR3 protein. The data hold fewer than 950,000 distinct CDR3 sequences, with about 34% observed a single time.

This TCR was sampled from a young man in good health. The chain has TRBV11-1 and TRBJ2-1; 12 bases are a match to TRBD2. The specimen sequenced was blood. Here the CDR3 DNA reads TGTGCCAGCAGCTTAAAACCCGGAGCTAGCGGGGGGGTCCTGAGCTCCTACAATGAGCAGTTCTTC. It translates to CASSLKPGASGGVLSSYNEQFF.